What follows are 28 T cell receptor beta chains derived from one specimen sequenced in a study of T cells in Graves' hyperthyroidism and ophthalmopathy. Amplification yielded TCR beta CDR3 regions, with RNA transcripts as the source. First-round RT-PCR with HTBI primers amplified the TCR CDR3 region. Each CDR3 protein is one row after TCRdb ran MiXCR on the multiplex PCR reads. The repertoire holds hundreds of thousands of distinct CDR3 sequences, with about half as singletons. Sequences were obtained from peripheral blood or thyroid tissue (not recorded which). The origin of the receptors is a woman aged 18-30 years with Graves' hyperthyroidism.

The CDR3 sequence is CASNRGLVSNQPQHF. The DNA for the CDR3 is TGTGCCAGCAACAGGGGACTCGTTAGCAATCAGCCCCAGCATTTT. This chain connects TRBV5-8 to TRBJ1-5; the match to TRBD1 covers 7 bases. The trim removed 6 bases at V and 0 bases at J, leaving 6 bases unmatched. The CDR3 is 15 amino acids. The V gene's germline CDR1 is SGHTS and CDR2 YDEGEE.

CDR3 residues: CASSELVGDYNEQFF. CDR3 bases: TGTGCCAGCAGTGAACTCGTTGGTGACTACAATGAGCAGTTCTTC. V gene TRBV6-4 combines with J gene TRBJ2-5; D unclear. TRBJ2-1 matches the DNA end more closely, so the J call is doubtful. Germline V CDR1 and CDR2: MRHNA, SNTAGT. The CDR3 is 15 amino acids.

About this clonotype itself: At one boundary the junction diverges from the germline segment, which might be a read error. The chain is built from TRBV6-5 and TRBJ1-4, with 10 bases that match TRBD1. In germline, CDR1 is MNHEY, CDR2 SVGAGI. This CDR3 spans 15 amino acids. CDR3 protein: CAISSSGTGDEKLFF. The CDR3 nucleotides read TGTGCCATCAGTTCCTCGGGGACAGGGGATGAAAAACTGTTTTTT.

There are a few counts of this clonotype. The chain joins TRBV5-1 to TRBJ1-1; perhaps TRBD1 as D (6 bases). The CDR3 has 13 residues. V lost 4 bases and J 7 bases, leaving 14 bases between the germline ends. The germline CDR1 and CDR2 sequences are SGHRS and YFSETQ. CDR3 nucleotide sequence: TGCGCCAGCAGCACCTGGACAGCGGGTGAAGCTTTCTTT. As protein: CASSTWTAGEAFF. The whole variable domain, remainder taken from reference TRBV5-1 and TRBJ1-1, is KAGVTQTPRYLIKTRGQQVTLSCSPISGHRSVSWYQQTPGQGLQFLFEYFSETQRNKGNFPGRFSGRQFSNSRSEMNVSTLELGDSALYLCASSTWTAGEAFFGQGTRLTVV.

This rearrangement joins TRBV14 to TRBJ2-7; D unclear. CDR3 length: 16 amino acids. Per the germline V gene, CDR1 is SGHDN and CDR2 is FVKESK. With 4 bases removed from V and 1 base from J, the gap between germline ends came to 17 bases. DNA of the CDR3: TGTGCCAGCAGCCCAGATCTGGCAAGAGGATCCTACGAGCAGTACTTC. Protein sequence: CASSPDLARGSYEQYF.

The chain employs TRBV20-1 and TRBJ2-7, with 10 nucleotides matching TRBD2. Trimming at V came to 0 bases and at J to 4 bases, leaving 6 bases not matched to a gene. CDR1 DFQATT and CDR2 SNEGSKA come from the germline V gene (reference sequence). The CDR3 sequence is 15 residues long. The DNA of the CDR3 is TGCAGTGCTAGAGAGGAGCGGGAGGGAAAATACGAGCAGTACTTC. It translates to CSAREEREGKYEQYF.

J is TRBJ1-1 and V is TRBV2; TRBD1 might be the D (5 bases). This CDR3 has 12 residues. Germline CDR1 is SNHLY and CDR2 is FYNNEI. V lost 5 bases and J lost 7, with 11 bases in between. CDR3 in DNA: TGTGCCAGCAGTTTCAGGAGGGGTGAAGCTTTCTTT. Protein product: CASSFRRGEAFF.

The rearrangement uses TRBV10-3 and TRBJ2-5, with 7 bases fitting TRBD2. In germline, CDR1 is ENHRY, CDR2 SYGVKD. CDR3 length equals 12 residues. Trimming at V came to 10 bases and at J to 7 bases, leaving 9 bases not matched to a gene. DNA for the CDR3: TGTGCCACGCGGCCTAGCGGCCGGACCCAGTACTTC. It yields the protein CATRPSGRTQYF.

The rearrangement joins TRBV7-2 to TRBJ1-6, with D uncertain. This CDR3 spans 13 amino acids. CDR1 is SGHTA, CDR2 FQGNSA, per germline. Trimming shortened V by 4 bases and J by 8 bases, and 9 bases separated the two germline ends. This chain's CDR3 is CASSSREDSPLHF. The CDR3, as DNA: TGTGCCAGCAGCTCCCGGGAGGATTCACCCCTCCACTTT.

At least ten counts were recorded for this clonotype. The chain is built from TRBV9 and TRBJ1-2; possible D gene TRBD1, 5 bases. In germline, CDR1 is SGDLS, CDR2 YYNGEE. CDR3 length: 13 amino acids. V shed 3 bases and J shed 4 bases, with 10 bases lying between them. The CDR3 coding sequence is TGTGCCAGCAGCGCCGGGGCTATCTATGGCTACACCTTC. Protein: CASSAGAIYGYTF.

There are many counts of this clonotype. V gene TRBV25-1 combines with J gene TRBJ2-5; either TRBD1 or TRBD2 may supply D (5 bases each). The length of the CDR3 is 13 residues. CDR1 and CDR2 (germline): MGHDK, SYGVNS. Trimming took 3 bases from V and 5 from J, leaving 10 bases between them. The CDR3 nucleotides are TGTGCCAGCAGTGAGGGGGATCGGGAGACCCAGTACTTC. Translated: CASSEGDRETQYF.

The chain links TRBV5-1 to TRBJ1-2; D is perhaps TRBD1 (6 bases). With 5 bases removed from V and 12 bases from J, the gap between germline ends came to 17 bases. CDR1 and CDR2 (germline): SGHRS, YFSETQ. There are 12 residues in the CDR3. CDR3 nucleotide sequence: TGCGCCAGCAGTCCAACAGGGCCTGGAAACACCTTC. It specifies CASSPTGPGNTF.

V gene TRBV19 combines with J gene TRBJ1-1; D is uncertain. Germline V gene data show CDR1 as LNHDA and CDR2 as SQIVND (reference sequence). Trimming pared 3 bases from V and 1 base from J, leaving 12 bases between. The CDR3 has 15 residues. CDR3 in DNA: TGTGCCAGTAGTATCCCCTCGGGCCGGAACACTGAAGCTTTCTTT. Its protein product is CASSIPSGRNTEAFF. Together with reference TRBV19 and TRBJ1-1, the CDR3 gives the full variable domain: DGGITQSPKYLFRKEGQNVTLSCEQNLNHDAMYWYRQDPGQGLRLIYYSQIVNDFQKGDIAEGYSVSREKKESFPLTVTSAQKNPTAFYLCASSIPSGRNTEAFFGQGTRLTVV.

The chain has TRBV29-1 and TRBJ2-5, with D tentatively TRBD1 (5 bases). Per the germline V gene, CDR1 is SQVTM and CDR2 is ANQGSEA. V was pared by 4 bases and J by 7 bases, with 16 bases between. The CDR3 has 13 residues. The CDR3 is CSVGGEYRSTQYF. CDR3 coding DNA: TGCAGCGTTGGGGGCGAATACAGATCGACCCAGTACTTC.

The CDR3 DNA is TGTGCCAGCAGGCCCGAACCCTACGAGCAGTACTTC. Encoded protein: CASRPEPYEQYF. This chain joins TRBV7-6 and TRBJ2-7; D is unclear. Germline V lookup: CDR1 SGHVS, CDR2 FNYEAQ. The CDR3 extends over 12 amino acids. The V end was cut by 6 bases, the J end by 2 bases, with 8 bases between.

This sequence joins TRBV29-1 and TRBJ2-2; a weak D match, TRBD2 (5 bases). The germline CDR1 and CDR2 sequences are SQVTM and ANQGSEA. Trimming took off 0 bases at V and 3 bases at J, with 8 bases between the two ends. The length of the CDR3 is 14 residues. CDR3 protein: CSVEDLRDTGELFF. The CDR3, as DNA: TGCAGCGTTGAAGATTTGAGGGACACCGGGGAGCTGTTTTTT.

This clonotype was recorded a few times. The rearrangement uses TRBV2 and TRBJ2-5, with 8 positions matching TRBD2. CDR1 and CDR2 from the germline V gene are SNHLY and FYNNEI. CDR3 length: 15 residues. Trimming took 7 bases from V and 1 from J; bases not matched to a gene: 8. Here the CDR3 DNA reads TGTGCCAGCAACTTGGCTAGCGGGCCCCAAGAGACCCAGTACTTC. It translates to CASNLASGPQETQYF. Complete variable domain (other parts from reference TRBV2 and TRBJ2-5): EPEVTQTPSHQVTQMGQEVILRCVPISNHLYFYWYRQILGQKVEFLVSFYNNEISEKSEIFDDQFSVERPDGSNFTLKIRSTKLEDSAMYFCASNLASGPQETQYFGPGTRLLVL.

This clonotype was observed once. A much larger clone differs from this one at a single base, so this may be a read error. The conserved closing phenylalanine or tryptophan is absent in this CDR3, likely reflecting a read error. The V and J genes are TRBV2 and TRBJ1-3, with unresolved D. Trimming removed 0 bases from V and 1 base from J, with 4 bases in between. This CDR3 has 14 residues. Germline V lookup: CDR1 SNHLY, CDR2 FYNNEI. The CDR3 DNA sequence: TGTGCCAGCAGTGAAGCGCAGTCTGGAAACACCATATATCTT. Its translation: CASSEAQSGNTIYL.

In regard to this clonotype: The final CDR3 position lacks the conserved phenylalanine or tryptophan, pointing to a likely read error. It is unclear where the CDR3 begins or ends on the DNA, so no DNA is shown, and the CDR3 is as TCRdb lists it. The rearrangement joins TRBV13 to TRBJ2-2. Germline V gene sequence: CDR1 PRHDT, CDR2 FYEKMQ (reference sequence). A total of 8 residues make up the CDR3, ends included. The CDR3 loop is CASTIGGS.

This clonotype was found a few times. This chain links TRBV2 with TRBJ1-3, with unresolved D. The CDR3 loop spans 14 amino acids. V shed 1 base and J shed 4 bases, with 8 bases lying between them. Per the germline V gene, CDR1 is SNHLY and CDR2 is FYNNEI. CDR3 coding DNA: TGTGCCAGCAGTGAAGTGGGCGTCGGAAACACCATATATTTT. This encodes CASSEVGVGNTIYF.

V and J are TRBV12-3 or TRBV12-4 and TRBJ1-5, with D maybe TRBD1 (5 bases). The V end lost 6 bases, the J end lost 5 bases, and 17 bases lay between the germline ends. This CDR3 region has 15 residues. For the CDR3, the DNA is TGTGCCAGCAGCCCGTTGGCAGGGACGGATCAGCCCCAGCATTTT. As protein: CASSPLAGTDQPQHF.

The V call is TRBV12-3 or TRBV12-4, the J call TRBJ1-6; D is ambiguous. CDR3 size: 13 residues. Trimming shortened V by 6 bases and J by 10 bases, and 13 bases separated the two germline ends. CDR3 loop: CASSLSTDSPLHF. In nucleotides, the CDR3 is TGTGCCAGCAGCCTAAGTACGGACTCACCCCTCCACTTT.

This clonotype appeared a few times. The chain has TRBV19 and TRBJ2-7, with D possibly being TRBD1 (5 bases). The CDR3 loop spans 14 amino acids. Looked up from germline, CDR1 is LNHDA and CDR2 is SQIVND (reference sequence). Deletions cut 1 base from V and 0 bases from J, with 7 bases between. In DNA form, the CDR3 reads TGTGCCAGTAGTATAGCAGGGTACTCCTACGAGCAGTACTTC. This translates into CASSIAGYSYEQYF. The whole variable domain, filled in from reference TRBV19 and TRBJ2-7, reads DGGITQSPKYLFRKEGQNVTLSCEQNLNHDAMYWYRQDPGQGLRLIYYSQIVNDFQKGDIAEGYSVSREKKESFPLTVTSAQKNPTAFYLCASSIAGYSYEQYFGPGTRLTVT.

The chain carries TRBV2 and TRBJ1-1, with 7 positions matching TRBD1. The V gene's germline CDR1 is SNHLY and CDR2 FYNNEI. The CDR3 is 11 residues long. The V and J ends lost 6 bases and 10 bases, in that order; junction bases with no gene match: 5. This chain's CDR3 is CASRETGRAFF. CDR3 sequence (DNA): TGTGCCAGCAGGGAGACAGGGAGAGCTTTCTTT.

V gene TRBV29-1 combines with J gene TRBJ2-5; D unclear. The last part of the DNA fits TRBJ2-1 better; the J call may be wrong. The CDR3 totals 14 residues. Per germline, CDR1 SQVTM and CDR2 ANQGSEA. CDR3 DNA sequence: TGCAGCGTTGAAGATCGGGCAGTTTACAATGAGCAGTTCTTC. This codes for CSVEDRAVYNEQFF.

This clonotype has at least ten counts. Being one base from a much bigger clone, this may be a read error. CDR3 nucleotides: TGTGCCAGTGGGTTGAACACTGAAGCTTTCTTT. As protein: CASGLNTEAFF. The chain combines TRBV12-5 with TRBJ1-1; D call uncertain. Germline V gene sequence: CDR1 LGHNT, CDR2 FRNRAP. The CDR3 is 11 residues long. The full variable domain, rest sourced from reference TRBV12-5 and TRBJ1-1, is DARVTQTPRHKVTEMGQEVTMRCQPILGHNTVFWYRQTMMQGLELLAYFRNRAPLDDSGMPKDRFSAEMPDATLATLKIQPSEPRDSAVYFCASGLNTEAFFGQGTRLTVV.

The CDR3 DNA reads as TGTGCCAGCAGGGCGACACGAGAGGGCTTTGGCTACACCTTC. Its translation: CASRATREGFGYTF. V and J are TRBV2 and TRBJ1-2; D is unresolved. This CDR3 has 14 residues. The ends were cut back, 6 bases at V and 7 bases at J, with 18 bases in the middle. From germline, CDR1 is SNHLY and CDR2 FYNNEI.

Note on this clonotype: An end of the junction differs from the germline gene, which may be a read error. The chain employs TRBV10-3 and TRBJ2-7; TRBD2 aligns across 7 bases. Germline V gene data show CDR1 as ENHRY and CDR2 as SYGVKD. The length of the CDR3 is 15 residues. The CDR3 sequence is CASSSLLEAGDEQYF. The DNA for the CDR3 is TGTGCCAGCAGTTCCCTCCTTGAGGCGGGGGACGAGCAGTACTTC.